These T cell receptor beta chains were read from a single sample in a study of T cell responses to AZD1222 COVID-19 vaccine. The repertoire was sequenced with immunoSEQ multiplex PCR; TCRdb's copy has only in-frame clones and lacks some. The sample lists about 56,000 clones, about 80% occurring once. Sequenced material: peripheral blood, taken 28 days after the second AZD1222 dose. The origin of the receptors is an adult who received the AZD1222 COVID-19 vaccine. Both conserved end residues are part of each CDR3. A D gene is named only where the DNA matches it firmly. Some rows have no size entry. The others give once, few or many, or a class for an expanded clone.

TGCAGTGCTAGTGTAGCCACAGGGGGCGCGGGTACGCAGTATTTT	CSASVATGGAGTQYF	NA	TRBV20-1	TRBJ2-3	TRBD1
TGTGCCAGCAGCTTAGATAGGGGGCTACATCAGCCCCAGCATTTT	CASSLDRGLHQPQHF	NA	TRBV7-2	TRBJ1-5	TRBD1
TGTGCCAGTAGTATCAGTAGGGACAATCAGCCCCAGCATTTT	CASSISRDNQPQHF	NA	TRBV19	TRBJ1-5	NA
TGTGCCTGGAGACAGGGGTCTAACTATGGCTACACCTTC	CAWRQGSNYGYTF	NA	TRBV30	TRBJ1-2	TRBD1
TGTGCCAGCAGTTACCAGTTCCCCACCGCTTCCTCCGCTGAAGCTTTCTTT	CASSYQFPTASSAEAFF	NA	TRBV6-2/TRBV6-3	TRBJ1-1	NA
TGTGCCAGCAGTGAAGCGGGGGCCGGCAACATTCAGTACTTC	CASSEAGAGNIQYF	NA	TRBV6-1	TRBJ2-4	NA
TGTGCCACTGGGGGGGCGGGTGAGACCCAGTACTTC	CATGGAGETQYF	NA	TRBV15	TRBJ2-5	NA
TGTGCCAGCAGCTTTGTTTCGTCCAATTCACCCCTCCACTTT	CASSFVSSNSPLHF	NA	TRBV11-1	TRBJ1-6	NA
TGTGCCAGCAGTTACCCAGGGTTCGATGGCTACACCTTC	CASSYPGFDGYTF	NA	TRBV6-6	TRBJ1-2	NA
TGTGCCAGCAGCCGGGATAACTCTGGGGCCAACGTCCTGACTTTC	CASSRDNSGANVLTF	few	TRBV6-5	TRBJ2-6	NA
TGTGCCAGCAGCTTATCCATTGGCGGGGTTCGGGGAGAGACCCAGTACTTC	CASSLSIGGVRGETQYF	NA	TRBV11-2	TRBJ2-5	NA
TGTGCCAGCAGCCGTCTCGGGGGTCCGCACTCACCCCTCCACTTT	CASSRLGGPHSPLHF	once	TRBV14	TRBJ1-6	NA
TGTGCCAGCAGCACCTTCGGACTGCCGAACACTGAAGCTTTCTTT	CASSTFGLPNTEAFF	NA	TRBV28	TRBJ1-1	NA
TGTGCCACCAGCCGATTCGGGACAGAATTAAACATTCAGTACTTC	CATSRFGTELNIQYF	few	TRBV15	TRBJ2-4	TRBD1
TGTGCCAGCAGCTTAGAAGGGATCTCTAACTATGGCTACACCTTC	CASSLEGISNYGYTF	NA	TRBV7-8	TRBJ1-2	NA
TGTGCCTGGAGGTCGTGGACACCAAGCTCCTATAATTCACCCCTCCACTTT	CAWRSWTPSSYNSPLHF	NA	TRBV30	TRBJ1-6	NA
TGTGCCAGCTCACCACCGACGATGGGTGTCAGGGTGGGAACTGAAGCTTTCTTT	CASSPPTMGVRVGTEAFF	NA	TRBV18	TRBJ1-1	NA
TGTGCCAGCAGGAGAGTCGGGTCCGACAATGAGCAGTTCTTC	CASRRVGSDNEQFF	NA	TRBV2	TRBJ2-1	NA
TGTGCCAGCAGGGATACAGGGGGCAACTATGGCTACACCTTC	CASRDTGGNYGYTF	NA	TRBV27	TRBJ1-2	TRBD1
TGTGCCAGCAGCTTGGACAGGGGTATGAACACTGAAGCTTTCTTT	CASSLDRGMNTEAFF	once	TRBV7-9	TRBJ1-1	TRBD1
TGCGCCAGCAGCGTAGGGGGGGGCGCGAGCACTGAAGCTTTCTTT	CASSVGGGASTEAFF	NA	TRBV9	TRBJ1-1	NA
TGTGCCAGCAGCTACGACAGGCTAAACACTGAAGCTTTCTTT	CASSYDRLNTEAFF	NA	TRBV28	TRBJ1-1	NA
TGTGCCAGCAGCTTAGCGAGCGGTAATGAAAAACTGTTTTTT	CASSLASGNEKLFF	NA	TRBV7-9	TRBJ1-4	NA
TGTGCCATCCCCCACGAGAAAGACCCGAGAAGCACAGATACGCAGTATTTT	CAIPHEKDPRSTDTQYF	once	TRBV10-3	TRBJ2-3	NA